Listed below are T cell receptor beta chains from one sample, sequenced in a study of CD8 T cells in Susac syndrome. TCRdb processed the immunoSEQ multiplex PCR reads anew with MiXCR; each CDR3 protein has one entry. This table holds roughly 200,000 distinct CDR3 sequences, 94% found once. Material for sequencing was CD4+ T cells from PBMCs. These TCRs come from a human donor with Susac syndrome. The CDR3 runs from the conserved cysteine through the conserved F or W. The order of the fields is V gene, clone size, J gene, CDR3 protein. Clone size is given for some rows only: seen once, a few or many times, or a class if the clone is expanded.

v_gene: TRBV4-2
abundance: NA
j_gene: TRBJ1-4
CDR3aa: CASSSLTGGANEKLFF

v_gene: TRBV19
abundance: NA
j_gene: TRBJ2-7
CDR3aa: CASSMGAKDYEQYF

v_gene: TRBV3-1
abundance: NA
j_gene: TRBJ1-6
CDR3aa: CASSLDIENSPLHF

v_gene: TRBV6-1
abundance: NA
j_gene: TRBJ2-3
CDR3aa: CASSEPASTDTQYF

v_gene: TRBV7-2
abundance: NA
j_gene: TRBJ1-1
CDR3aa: CASRLEGLKAFF

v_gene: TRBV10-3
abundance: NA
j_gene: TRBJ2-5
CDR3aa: CAISEIGETQYF

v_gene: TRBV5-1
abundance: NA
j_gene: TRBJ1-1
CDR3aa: CASREAENTEAFF

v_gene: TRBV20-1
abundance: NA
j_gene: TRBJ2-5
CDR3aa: CSADLSWGDNQYF

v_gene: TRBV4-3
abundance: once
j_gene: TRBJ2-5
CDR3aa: CASSQSPSASGGGETQYF

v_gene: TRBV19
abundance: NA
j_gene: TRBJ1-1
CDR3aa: CASSGTEAFF

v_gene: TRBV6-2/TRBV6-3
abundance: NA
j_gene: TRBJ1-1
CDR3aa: CATADRLTEAFF

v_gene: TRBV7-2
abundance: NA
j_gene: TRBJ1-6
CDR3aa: CASSLAQGVSPLHF

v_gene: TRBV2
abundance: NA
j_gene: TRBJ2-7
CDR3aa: CASKLRFHEQYF

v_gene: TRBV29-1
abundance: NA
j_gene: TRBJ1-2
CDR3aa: CSVEAGASYGYTF

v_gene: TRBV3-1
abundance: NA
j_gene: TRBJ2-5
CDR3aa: CASSQGGVGLTETQYF

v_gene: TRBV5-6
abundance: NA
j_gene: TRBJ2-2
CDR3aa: CASSFRDRGNTGELFF

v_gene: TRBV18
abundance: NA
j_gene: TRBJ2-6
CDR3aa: CASSPIAGQVSGANVLTF

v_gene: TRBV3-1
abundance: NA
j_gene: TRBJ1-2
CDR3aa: CASSQEKASDGYTF

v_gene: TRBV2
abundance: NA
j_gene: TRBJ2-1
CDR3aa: CASSEDLAREQFF

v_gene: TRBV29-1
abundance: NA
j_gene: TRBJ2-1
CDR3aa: CSVGSGGVEQFF

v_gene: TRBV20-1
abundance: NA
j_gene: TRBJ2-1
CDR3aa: CSASEDGVADTYNEQFF

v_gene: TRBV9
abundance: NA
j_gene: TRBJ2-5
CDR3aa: CASSLGTRWETQYF

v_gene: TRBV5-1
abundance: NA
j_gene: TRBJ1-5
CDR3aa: CASSPSDGPQHF

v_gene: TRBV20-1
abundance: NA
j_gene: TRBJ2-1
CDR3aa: CSAARTSGWSYNEQFF

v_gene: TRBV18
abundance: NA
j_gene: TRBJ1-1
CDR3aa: CASSPQGQGHTEAFF

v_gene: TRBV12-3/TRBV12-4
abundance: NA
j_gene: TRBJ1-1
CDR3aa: CASSPTGQGKTEAFF

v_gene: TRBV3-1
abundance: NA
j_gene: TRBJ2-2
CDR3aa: CASSQIWGSAGELFF

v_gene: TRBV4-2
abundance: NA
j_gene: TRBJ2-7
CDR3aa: CASSQDDGGDSYEQYF

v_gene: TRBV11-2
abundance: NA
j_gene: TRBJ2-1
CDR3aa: CASSSTGRAQYNEQFF

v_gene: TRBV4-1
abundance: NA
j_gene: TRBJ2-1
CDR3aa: CASSQDGQGYYNEQFF

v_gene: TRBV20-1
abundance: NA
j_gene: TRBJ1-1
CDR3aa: CSARRAGRDTEAFF